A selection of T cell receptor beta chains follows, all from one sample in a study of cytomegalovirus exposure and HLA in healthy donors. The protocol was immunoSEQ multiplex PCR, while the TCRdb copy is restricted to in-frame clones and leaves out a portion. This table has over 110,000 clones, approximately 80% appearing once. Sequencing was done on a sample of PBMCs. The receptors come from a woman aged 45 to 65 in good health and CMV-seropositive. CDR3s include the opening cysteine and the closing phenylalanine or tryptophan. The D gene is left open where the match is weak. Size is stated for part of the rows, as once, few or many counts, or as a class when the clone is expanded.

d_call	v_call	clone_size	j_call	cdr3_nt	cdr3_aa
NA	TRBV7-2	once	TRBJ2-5	TGTGCCAGCATCATAGGGGGGGGGTTGGATACCCAGTACTTC	CASIIGGGLDTQYF
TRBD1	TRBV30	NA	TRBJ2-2	TGTGCCTGGAACAGGGGGCAAAGCGGGGAGCTGTTTTTT	CAWNRGQSGELFF
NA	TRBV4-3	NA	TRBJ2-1	TGCGCCAGCAGCCAAGGATCTCTGGACATCACGGACAATGAGCAGTTCTTC	CASSQGSLDITDNEQFF
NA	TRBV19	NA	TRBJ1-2	TGTGCCAGTAGTATGGCAGGGTGGCAAGGCTACACCTTC	CASSMAGWQGYTF
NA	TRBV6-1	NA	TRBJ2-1	TGTGCCAGCAGTGAAGCGGCCAGGAGGAATGAGCAGTTCTTC	CASSEAARRNEQFF
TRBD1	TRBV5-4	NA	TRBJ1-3	TGTGCCAGCAGCTTGGGGACAGGGGAGGGAAACACCATATATTTT	CASSLGTGEGNTIYF
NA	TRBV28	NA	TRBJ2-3	TGTGCCAGCAGTTTGGGGGCGCGGACAGATACGCAGTATTTT	CASSLGARTDTQYF
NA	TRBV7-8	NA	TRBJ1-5	TGTGCCAGCAGCTTAGACAGGGCCCAGCCCCAGCATTTT	CASSLDRAQPQHF
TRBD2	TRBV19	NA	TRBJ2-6	TGTGCCAGTAGTACCCCCCGGGGAGGGTTTGGGGCCAACGTCCTGACTTTC	CASSTPRGGFGANVLTF
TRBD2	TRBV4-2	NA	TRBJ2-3	TGTGCCAGCAGCCAAGAGGTTCGCGGGGGACTAAGCACAGATACGCAGTATTTT	CASSQEVRGGLSTDTQYF
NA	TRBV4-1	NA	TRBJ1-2	TGCGCCAGCAGCCAAGATCGGCGGGTGGGTGGCTACACCTTC	CASSQDRRVGGYTF
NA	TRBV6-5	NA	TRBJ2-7	TGTGCCAGCAGTTACGTGGGGGGAACCTCCTACGAGCAGTACTTC	CASSYVGGTSYEQYF
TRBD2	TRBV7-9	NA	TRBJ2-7	TGTGCCAGTAGCTTAGCGGCGGGGGGCGTTCCCTCCTACGAGCAGTACTTC	CASSLAAGGVPSYEQYF
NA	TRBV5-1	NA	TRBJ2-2	TGCGCCAGCAGCTTGGATGGGGCTCCCGGGGAGCTGTTTTTT	CASSLDGAPGELFF
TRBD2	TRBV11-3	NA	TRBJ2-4	TGTGCCAGCAGTGAAGCGCAGCGGGGGGAAAACATTCAGTACTTC	CASSEAQRGENIQYF
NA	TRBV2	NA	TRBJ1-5	TGTGCCAGCAGTGATCAGGGATTTAGCAATCAGCCCCAGCATTTT	CASSDQGFSNQPQHF
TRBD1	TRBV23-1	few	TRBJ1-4	TGCGCCAGCAGTCCCGGATCAACAGGGGATAGGAATGAAAAACTGTTTTTT	CASSPGSTGDRNEKLFF
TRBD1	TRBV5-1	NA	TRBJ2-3	TGCGCCAGCAGCCAACAGGGGTCAGATACGCAGTATTTT	CASSQQGSDTQYF
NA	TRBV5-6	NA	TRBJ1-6	TGTGCCAGCAGCGCACGGGACTTAAATTCACCCCTCCACTTT	CASSARDLNSPLHF
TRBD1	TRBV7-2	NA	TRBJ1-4	TGTGCCAGCAGCTTGAGACAGGGAGATGAAAAACTGTTTTTT	CASSLRQGDEKLFF
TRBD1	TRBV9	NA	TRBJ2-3	TGTGCCAGCAGCGCCACAGACAGGGGTCATACGCAGTATTTT	CASSATDRGHTQYF
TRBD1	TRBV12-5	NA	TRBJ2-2	TGTGCTAGTGGCTCAGACAGGGTCTTCACCGGGGAGCTGTTTTTT	CASGSDRVFTGELFF
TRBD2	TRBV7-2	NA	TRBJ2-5	TGTGCCAGCGAGCGGGGGGCCCAAGAGACCCAGTACTTC	CASERGAQETQYF
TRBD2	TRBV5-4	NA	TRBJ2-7	TGTGCCAGCAGCTTGGCGCTAGGAGGGTTGGGAGGGTTATGGTTC	CASSLALGGLGGLWF
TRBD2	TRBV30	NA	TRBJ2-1	TGTGCCTGGAGTGTAGGGACTAGTAGTGAGCAGTTCTTC	CAWSVGTSSEQFF
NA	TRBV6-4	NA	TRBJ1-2	TGTGCCAGCAGCCTCGACGGGGGAGGGTATGGCTACACCTTC	CASSLDGGGYGYTF
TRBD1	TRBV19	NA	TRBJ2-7	TGTGCCAGTAGTGTTACAGGGGATAACGAGCAGTACTTC	CASSVTGDNEQYF
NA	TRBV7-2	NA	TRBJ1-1	TGTGCCAGCAGCTTGCCCACTAAGTTGTCTGAAGCTTTCTTT	CASSLPTKLSEAFF
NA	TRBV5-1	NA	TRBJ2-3	TGCGCCAGCAGCGTAGGGCGAGGAGGGGCAGGCACAGATACGCAGTATTTT	CASSVGRGGAGTDTQYF
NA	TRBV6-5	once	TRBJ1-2	TGTGCCAGCAGTTACCTTAAAGGGGGTGCAAACTATGGCTACACCTTC	CASSYLKGGANYGYTF
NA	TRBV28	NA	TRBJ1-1	TGTGCCAGCAGTTTACGGGGATTGGTAGGCACTGAAGCTTTCTTT	CASSLRGLVGTEAFF
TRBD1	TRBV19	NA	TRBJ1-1	TGTGCCAGTGCCGGGACAGGGGACGTTGGCACTGAAGCTTTCTTT	CASAGTGDVGTEAFF
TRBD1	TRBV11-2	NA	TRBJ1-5	TGTGCCAGCAGCGCGGGACAGGGGCCGGGGGCCCAGCATTTT	CASSAGQGPGAQHF
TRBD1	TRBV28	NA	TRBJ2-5	TGTGCCAGCAGTTTATTCGGACAGGGTGGTGGAGAGACCCAGTACTTC	CASSLFGQGGGETQYF
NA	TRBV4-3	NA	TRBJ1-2	TGCGCCAGCAGCCAAGATAGGGAGGGGAGGTATGGCTACACCTTC	CASSQDREGRYGYTF
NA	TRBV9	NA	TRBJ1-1	TGTGCCAGCAGCCCCACTGGGGGGGCGACTGAAGCTTTCTTT	CASSPTGGATEAFF
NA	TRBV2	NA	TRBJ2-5	TGTGCCAGCAGTGACAGGCGGAGGGAGACCCAGTACTTC	CASSDRRRETQYF
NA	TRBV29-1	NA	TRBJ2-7	TGCAGCGTTGAGGACACCTACGAGCAGTACTTC	CSVEDTYEQYF
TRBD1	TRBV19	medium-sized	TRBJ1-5	TGTGCCAGTAGTATAGGTCAGGGGGCCTATGGCAATCAGCCCCAGCATTTT	CASSIGQGAYGNQPQHF
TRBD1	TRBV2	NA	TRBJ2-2	TGTGCCAGCAGTCCCCGACAGGGTGACACCGGGGAGCTGTTTTTT	CASSPRQGDTGELFF
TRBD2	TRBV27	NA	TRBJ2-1	TGTGCCAGCAGTTTATTACTAGCGGGGGGGCAGAATGAGCAGTTCTTC	CASSLLLAGGQNEQFF
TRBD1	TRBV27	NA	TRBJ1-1	TGTGCCAGCAGCCGTCAGGGGGCGGTGACTGAAGCTTTCTTT	CASSRQGAVTEAFF
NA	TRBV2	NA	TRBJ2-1	TGTGCCAGCAGTGAACGGGGGGCGGGCAATGAGCAGTTCTTC	CASSERGAGNEQFF
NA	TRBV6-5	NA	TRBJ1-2	TGTGCCAGCCGGGAGATGGCTACTGGCTACACCTTC	CASREMATGYTF
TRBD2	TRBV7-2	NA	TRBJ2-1	TGTGCCAGCAGCCCGGGACTAGCGGGGGGTAATGAGCAGTTCTTC	CASSPGLAGGNEQFF
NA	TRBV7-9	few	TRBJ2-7	TGTGCCAGCAGCTCTTACAGGGATAGCGAGCAGTACTTC	CASSSYRDSEQYF
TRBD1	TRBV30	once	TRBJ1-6	TGTGCCTGGAGTAGCGGGACAGGCGTCTATAATTCACCCCTCCACTTT	CAWSSGTGVYNSPLHF
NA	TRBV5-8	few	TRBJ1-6	TGTGCCAGCACCCCGCGAGAAAATTCACCCCTCCACTTT	CASTPRENSPLHF